The 11 T cell receptor beta chains reported below all come from one sample, sequenced in a study of control samples from healthy donors and cancer patients. Sequenced by immunoSEQ multiplex PCR; TCRdb stores in-frame clones only, minus some. In the table there are approximately 180,000 clones, more than 90% of which are singletons. The specimen sequenced was blood. These receptors all stem from a woman in her thirties or forties in good health.

This chain joins TRBV20-1 and TRBJ2-3; 13 bases are a match to TRBD2. CDR3 length equals 14 residues. Germline CDR1 reads DFQATT; CDR2 reads SNEGSKA (reference sequence). V lost 3 bases and J lost 6; bases outside the gene matches: 3. CDR3 residues: CSASRGLAGDTQYF. CDR3 bases: TGCAGTGCTAGTAGGGGACTAGCGGGGGATACGCAGTATTTT.

The chain couples TRBV3-1 (or the pseudogene TRBV3-2) to TRBJ1-2; TRBD1 might be the D (5 bases). From germline, CDR1 is LGHDT and CDR2 YNNKEL (reference sequence). The V and J ends lost 1 base and 1 base respectively, with 7 bases between them. The CDR3 is made up of 14 amino acids. The CDR3 reads CASSQAGINYGYTF. The CDR3 DNA is TGTGCCAGCAGCCAAGCAGGGATTAACTATGGCTACACCTTC.

V is TRBV15 and J is TRBJ1-5; TRBD1 might be the D (5 bases). V lost 3 bases and J lost 4, with 7 bases in between. Germline V lookup: CDR1 LNHNV, CDR2 YYDKDF (reference sequence). The CDR3 extends over 13 amino acids. CDR3 region: CATSRTENQPQHF. For the CDR3, the DNA is TGTGCCACCAGCAGGACAGAGAATCAGCCCCAGCATTTT. The entire variable domain, with the rest obtained from reference TRBV15 and TRBJ1-5, is as follows: DAMVIQNPRYQVTQFGKPVTLSCSQTLNHNVMYWYQQKSSQAPKLLFHYYDKDFNNEADTPDNFQSRRPNTSFCFLDIRSPGLGDTAMYLCATSRTENQPQHFGDGTRLSIL.

The chain joins TRBV9 to TRBJ1-2; D is uncertain. This CDR3 has 15 amino acids. Germline V gene lookup returns CDR1 SGDLS and CDR2 YYNGEE. V lost 0 bases and J lost 8, with 17 bases in between. The CDR3 here is CASSVDRADIGGYTF. CDR3 nucleotide sequence: TGTGCCAGCAGCGTAGATAGGGCCGATATAGGCGGCTACACCTTC.

The chain carries TRBV7-2 and TRBJ2-7; weak D call: TRBD1 (6 bases). CDR1 and CDR2 from the germline V gene are SGHTA and FQGNSA. The CDR3 is 14 amino acids. With 3 bases removed from V and 2 bases from J, the gap between germline ends came to 11 bases. The CDR3 reads CASSFRTEAYEQYF. CDR3 in DNA: TGTGCCAGCAGCTTCAGGACAGAAGCCTACGAGCAGTACTTC.

The J gene is TRBJ2-1, the V gene TRBV5-1; no clear D gene. Germline V CDR1 and CDR2: SGHRS, YFSETQ. The CDR3 loop spans 13 amino acids. Between the trimmed V and J ends, which lost 0 bases and 4 bases, there was a span of 5 bases. CDR3 nucleotide sequence: TGCGCCAGCAGCTTGGACAGATACAATGAGCAGTTCTTC. Its translation is CASSLDRYNEQFF.

This rearrangement joins TRBV6-5 to TRBJ2-5; D is perhaps TRBD1 (6 bases). Germline V lookup: CDR1 MNHEY, CDR2 SVGAGI. Trimming removed 7 bases from V and 5 bases from J, with 14 bases in between. This CDR3 has 13 amino acids. The DNA of the CDR3 is TGTGCCAGCACCAACAGGGTAGGGGAGACCCAGTACTTC. This codes for CASTNRVGETQYF.

The chain employs TRBV23-1 and TRBJ2-2; D could derive from TRBD1 or TRBD2 (5 bases each). TRBV23-1 is an ORF for which the function is uncertain. CDR3 size: 16 residues. Trimming left V 2 bases short and J 6 bases short, with 16 bases between. CDR3 loop: CASSQTGTPFAGELFF. CDR3 coding DNA: TGCGCCAGCAGTCAAACCGGGACGCCGTTTGCCGGGGAGCTGTTTTTT.

The V call is TRBV5-1, the J call TRBJ2-3; a possible D gene is TRBD1 (5 bases). The CDR3 contains 15 residues. The ends were cut back, 0 bases at V and 6 bases at J, with 14 bases in the middle. CDR1 and CDR2 from the germline V gene are SGHRS and YFSETQ. The CDR3, as DNA: TGCGCCAGCAGCTTGGTCCTGGGGCAAGGGGATACGCAGTATTTT. Translating gives CASSLVLGQGDTQYF.

The chain carries TRBV18 and TRBJ2-3; 8 bases align to TRBD2. V shed 5 bases and J 2 bases; nucleotides not matched to a gene: 6. This CDR3 region has 15 residues. Per germline, CDR1 KGHSH and CDR2 LQKENI. Here the CDR3 reads CASSSFGLATDTQYF. The DNA of the CDR3 is TGTGCCAGCTCATCGTTCGGACTAGCCACAGATACGCAGTATTTT. The variable domain in full, with the rest retrieved from reference TRBV18 and TRBJ2-3, is NAGVMQNPRHLVRRRGQEARLRCSPMKGHSHVYWYRQLPEEGLKFMVYLQKENIIDESGMPKERFSAEFPKEGPSILRIQQVVRGDSAAYFCASSSFGLATDTQYFGPGTRLTVL.

This chain's CDR3 is CASSQDTTEAFF. CDR3 nucleotides: TGCGCCAGCAGCCAAGATACCACTGAAGCTTTCTTT. The chain joins TRBV4-1 to TRBJ1-1; no definite D call. With 0 bases removed from V and 4 bases from J, the gap between germline ends came to 3 bases. Germline V CDR1 and CDR2: MGHRA, YSYEKL. This CDR3 region has 12 residues.